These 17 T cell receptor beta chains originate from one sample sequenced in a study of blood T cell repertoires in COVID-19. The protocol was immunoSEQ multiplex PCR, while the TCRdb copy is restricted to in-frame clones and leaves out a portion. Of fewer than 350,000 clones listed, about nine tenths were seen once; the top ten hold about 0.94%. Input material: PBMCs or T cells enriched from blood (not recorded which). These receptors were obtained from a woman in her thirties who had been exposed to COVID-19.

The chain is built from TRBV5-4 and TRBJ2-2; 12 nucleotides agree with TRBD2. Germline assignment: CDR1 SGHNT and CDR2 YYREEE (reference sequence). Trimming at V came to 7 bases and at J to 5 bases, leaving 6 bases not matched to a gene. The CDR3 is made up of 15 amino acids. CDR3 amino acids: CASGLAGGRTGELFF. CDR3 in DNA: TGTGCCAGCGGTCTAGCGGGAGGGAGGACCGGGGAGCTGTTTTTT.

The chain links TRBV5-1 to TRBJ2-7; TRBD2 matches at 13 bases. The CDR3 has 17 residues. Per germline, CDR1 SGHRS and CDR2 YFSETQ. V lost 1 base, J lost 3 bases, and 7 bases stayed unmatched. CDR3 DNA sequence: TGCGCCAGCAGCTTGATAACTAGCGGGAGGGCCGACTACGAGCAGTACTTC. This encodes CASSLITSGRADYEQYF.

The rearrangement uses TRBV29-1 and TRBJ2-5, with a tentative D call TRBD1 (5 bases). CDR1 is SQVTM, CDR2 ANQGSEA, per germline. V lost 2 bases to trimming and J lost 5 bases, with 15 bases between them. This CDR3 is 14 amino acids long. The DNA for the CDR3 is TGCAGCGTTGAAAGGCTAGGGGTATTCGAGACCCAGTACTTC. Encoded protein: CSVERLGVFETQYF.

In nucleotides, the CDR3 is TGTGCCAGCAGTTTAGTGTATTCGGGGGTTCTGAACACCGGGGAGCTGTTTTTT. Translation gives CASSLVYSGVLNTGELFF. The chain has TRBV27 and TRBJ2-2; possible D gene TRBD2, 6 bases. The CDR3 runs to 18 residues. Between the trimmed V and J ends, which lost 2 bases and 1 base, there was a span of 17 bases. CDR1 and CDR2 (germline): MNHEY, SMNVEV (reference sequence).

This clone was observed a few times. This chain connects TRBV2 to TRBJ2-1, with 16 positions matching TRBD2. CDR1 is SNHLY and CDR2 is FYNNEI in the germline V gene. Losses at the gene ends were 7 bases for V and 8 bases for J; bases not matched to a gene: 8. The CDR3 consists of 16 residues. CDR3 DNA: TGTGCCAGCACGGGGACTAGCGGGAGGGATATCGATGAGCAGTTCTTC. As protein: CASTGTSGRDIDEQFF.

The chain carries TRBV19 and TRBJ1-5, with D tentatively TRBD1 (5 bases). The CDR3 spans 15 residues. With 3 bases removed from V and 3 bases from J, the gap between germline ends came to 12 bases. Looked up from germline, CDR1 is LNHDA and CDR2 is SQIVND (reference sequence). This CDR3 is CASSIVPGLNQPQHF. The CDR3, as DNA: TGTGCCAGTAGTATTGTGCCAGGGCTCAATCAGCCCCAGCATTTT.

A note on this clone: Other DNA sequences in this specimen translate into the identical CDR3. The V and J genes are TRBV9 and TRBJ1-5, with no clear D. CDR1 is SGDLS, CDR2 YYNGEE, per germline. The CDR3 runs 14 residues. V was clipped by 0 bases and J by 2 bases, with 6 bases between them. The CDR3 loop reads CASSVGGGNQPQHF. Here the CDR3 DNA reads TGTGCCAGCAGCGTAGGCGGGGGCAATCAGCCCCAGCATTTT. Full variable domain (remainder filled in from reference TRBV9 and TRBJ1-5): DSGVTQTPKHLITATGQRVTLRCSPRSGDLSVYWYQQSLDQGLQFLIQYYNGEERAKGNILERFSAQQFPDLHSELNLSSLELGDSALYFCASSVGGGNQPQHFGDGTRLSIL.

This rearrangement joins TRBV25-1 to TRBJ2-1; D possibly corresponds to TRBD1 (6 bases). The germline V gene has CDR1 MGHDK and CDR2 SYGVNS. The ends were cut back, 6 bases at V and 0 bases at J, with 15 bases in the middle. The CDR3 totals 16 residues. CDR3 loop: CASSQQGPSSYNEQFF. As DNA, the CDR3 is TGTGCCAGCAGCCAACAGGGCCCTAGCTCCTACAATGAGCAGTTCTTC.

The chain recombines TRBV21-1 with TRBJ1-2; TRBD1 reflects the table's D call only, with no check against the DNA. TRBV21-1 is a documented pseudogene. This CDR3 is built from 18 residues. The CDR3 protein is CASSKRTEPGDNLDGYTF. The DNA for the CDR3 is TGTGCCAGCAGCAAACGGACCGAGCCAGGGGATAACTTGGATGGCTACACCTTC.

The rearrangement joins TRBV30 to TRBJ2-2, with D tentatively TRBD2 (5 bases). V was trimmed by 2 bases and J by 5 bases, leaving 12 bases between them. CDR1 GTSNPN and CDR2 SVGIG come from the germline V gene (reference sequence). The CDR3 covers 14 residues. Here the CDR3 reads CAWSPAGRTGELFF. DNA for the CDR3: TGTGCCTGGAGTCCGGCGGGTCGAACCGGGGAGCTGTTTTTT. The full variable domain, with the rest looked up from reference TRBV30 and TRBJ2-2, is SQTIHQWPATLVQPVGSPLSLECTVEGTSNPNLYWYRQAAGRGLQLLFYSVGIGQISSEVPQNLSASRPQDRQFILSSKKLLLSDSGFYLCAWSPAGRTGELFFGEGSRLTVL.

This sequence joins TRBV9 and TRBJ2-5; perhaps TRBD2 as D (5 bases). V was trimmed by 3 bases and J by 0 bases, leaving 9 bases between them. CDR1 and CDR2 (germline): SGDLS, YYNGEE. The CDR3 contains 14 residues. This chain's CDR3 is CASSGGAYQETQYF. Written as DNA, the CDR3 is TGTGCCAGCAGCGGGGGAGCGTACCAAGAGACCCAGTACTTC.

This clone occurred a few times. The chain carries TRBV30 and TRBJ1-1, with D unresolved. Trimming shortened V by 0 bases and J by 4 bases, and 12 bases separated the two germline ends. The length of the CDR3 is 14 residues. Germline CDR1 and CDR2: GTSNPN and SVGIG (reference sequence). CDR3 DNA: TGTGCCTGGAGTGTTTGGCAGGCCCCCACTGAAGCTTTCTTT. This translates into CAWSVWQAPTEAFF.

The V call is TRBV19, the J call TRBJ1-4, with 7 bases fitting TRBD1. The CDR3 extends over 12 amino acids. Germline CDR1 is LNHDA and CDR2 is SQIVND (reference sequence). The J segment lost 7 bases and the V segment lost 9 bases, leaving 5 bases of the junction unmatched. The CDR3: CASRDRGEKLFF. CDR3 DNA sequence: TGTGCCAGCCGGGACAGAGGTGAAAAACTGTTTTTT.

This CDR3 reads CASSGRGPDTQYF. The DNA of the CDR3 is TGCGCCAGCAGTGGGAGGGGGCCCGATACGCAGTATTTT. The genes are TRBV10-2 and TRBJ2-3; D may be TRBD1 (7 bases). Per the germline V gene, CDR1 is WSHSY and CDR2 is SAAADI. V lost 4 bases to trimming and J lost 6 bases, with 11 bases between them. The CDR3 loop spans 13 amino acids.

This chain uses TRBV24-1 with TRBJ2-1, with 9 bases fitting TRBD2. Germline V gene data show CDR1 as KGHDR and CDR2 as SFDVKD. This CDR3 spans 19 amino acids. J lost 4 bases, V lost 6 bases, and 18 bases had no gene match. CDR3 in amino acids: CATSRVGEVAGESYNEQFF. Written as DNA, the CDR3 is TGTGCCACCAGTAGAGTCGGAGAGGTAGCGGGAGAGTCTTACAATGAGCAGTTCTTC.

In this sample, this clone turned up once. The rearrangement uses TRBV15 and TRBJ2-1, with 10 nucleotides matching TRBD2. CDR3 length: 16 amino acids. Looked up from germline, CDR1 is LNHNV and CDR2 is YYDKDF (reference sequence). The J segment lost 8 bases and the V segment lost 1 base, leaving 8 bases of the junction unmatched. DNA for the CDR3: TGTGCCACCAGCAGAGCTAGCGGGAGTCTACTCCATGAGCAGTTCTTC. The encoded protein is CATSRASGSLLHEQFF.

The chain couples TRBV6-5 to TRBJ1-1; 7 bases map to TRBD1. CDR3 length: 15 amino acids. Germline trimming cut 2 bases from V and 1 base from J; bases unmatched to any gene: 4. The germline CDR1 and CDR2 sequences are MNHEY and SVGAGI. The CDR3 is CASSYVRQGNTEAFF. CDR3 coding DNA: TGTGCCAGCAGTTACGTGAGACAGGGGAACACTGAAGCTTTCTTT.